These 32 T cell receptor beta chains came from one sample sequenced in a study of cytomegalovirus exposure and HLA in healthy donors. The study ran its PCR with 60 Vbeta and 13 Jbeta primers. Profiling relied on immunoSEQ multiplex PCR, and the TCRdb table lists in-frame clones only, not all of them. Of some 130,000 clones listed, roughly 70% are singletons. Sequencing was performed on PBMCs. The receptor source for this set is a man aged 25 to 40 in good health and CMV-seronegative.

The DNA for the CDR3 is TGTGCCAGCAGCCTTTCCCCGGGACAGGGAGAAGCTTTCTTT. The encoded protein is CASSLSPGQGEAFF. The chain recombines TRBV6-5 with TRBJ1-1; 9 nucleotides agree with TRBD1. V dropped 6 bases and J dropped 8; count of bases not matched to a gene: 10. This CDR3 spans 14 amino acids. In germline, CDR1 is MNHEY, CDR2 SVGAGI.

The chain combines TRBV15 with TRBJ2-3; the D gene is possibly TRBD2 (5 bases). The CDR3 consists of 14 residues. V shed 0 bases and J shed 7 bases, with 11 bases lying between them. Germline lookup yields CDR1 LNHNV and CDR2 YYDKDF (reference sequence). The CDR3 spells CATSRDRLSNTQYF. The CDR3, as DNA: TGTGCCACCAGCAGAGATAGACTATCAAATACGCAGTATTTT.

The chain combines TRBV2 with TRBJ1-1; 8 nucleotides line up with TRBD1. The CDR3 runs to 17 residues. Germline CDR1 reads SNHLY; CDR2 reads FYNNEI. V dropped 1 base and J dropped 8; count of bases not matched to a gene: 15. CDR3 sequence: CASSEGYARQGRGEAFF. The DNA for the CDR3 is TGTGCCAGCAGTGAAGGGTATGCGAGACAGGGGAGAGGCGAAGCTTTCTTT.

In this sample, this clone turned up once. V usage is TRBV6-6 and J usage is TRBJ2-7; no reliable D call. The CDR3 consists of 11 residues. The V gene's germline CDR1 is MNHNY and CDR2 SVGAGI (reference sequence). The germline V and J ends were trimmed by 5 bases and 3 bases, with 5 bases remaining between them. CDR3 sequence: CASSNNYEQYF. As DNA, the CDR3 is TGTGCCAGCAGTAACAACTACGAGCAGTACTTC.

This clone occurred a few times. The chain uses TRBV10-3 and TRBJ1-1; D might be TRBD1 (5 bases). The CDR3 is made up of 12 amino acids. Germline lookup yields CDR1 ENHRY and CDR2 SYGVKD. Trimming removed 11 bases at V and 5 bases at J, with 15 bases between. CDR3 residues: CAGGDGRTEAFF. The CDR3 DNA reads TGTGCCGGAGGGGACGGACGGACTGAAGCTTTCTTT.

CDR3 region: CASSRTGVWYGYTF. In DNA form, the CDR3 reads TGTGCCAGCAGCAGGACAGGGGTTTGGTATGGCTACACCTTC. The gene calls are TRBV6-5 and TRBJ1-2; 9 bases agree with TRBD1. Germline values: CDR1 MNHEY, CDR2 SVGAGI. Trimming took 6 bases from V and 5 from J; bases not matched to a gene: 7. The CDR3 is made up of 14 amino acids.

The V call is TRBV28, the J call TRBJ2-7, with 8 bases lining up with TRBD2. The germline V gene has CDR1 MDHEN and CDR2 SYDVKM. V shed 5 bases and J 5 bases; nucleotides not matched to a gene: 11. This CDR3 is 15 amino acids long. The CDR3 region has the DNA TGTGCCAGCAGTCAGTTGGGACTAGGTATCGACGAGCAGTACTTC. Its protein is CASSQLGLGIDEQYF.

The J gene is TRBJ2-1, the V gene TRBV2, with TRBD1 identical over 7 bases. V gave up 6 bases and J gave up 6 bases; unmatched junction bases: 11. The germline gives CDR1 SNHLY, CDR2 FYNNEI. The CDR3 consists of 15 residues. CDR3 amino acids: CASSGQDSDGNEQFF. For the CDR3, the DNA is TGTGCCAGCAGCGGACAGGATAGTGATGGCAATGAGCAGTTCTTC.

The CDR3 sequence is CASSWTGGRETQYF. In DNA, the CDR3 is TGTGCCAGCAGCTGGACAGGGGGCAGGGAGACCCAGTACTTC. The chain uses TRBV7-8 and TRBJ2-5; 11 nucleotides line up with TRBD1. This CDR3 is built from 14 residues. With V trimmed by 4 bases and J by 5 bases, 3 bases remained unmatched. The germline V gene encodes CDR1 SGHVS and CDR2 FQNEAQ.

The chain joins TRBV5-1 to TRBJ2-1; 8 nucleotides align to TRBD1. Trimming at V came to 1 base and at J to 5 bases, leaving 8 bases not matched to a gene. This CDR3 comprises 16 residues. CDR1 is SGHRS, CDR2 YFSETQ, per germline. CDR3 DNA sequence: TGCGCCAGCAGCTTGACTATCGGACAGGGTGACAATGAGCAGTTCTTC. Its protein product is CASSLTIGQGDNEQFF.

The chain employs TRBV5-1 and TRBJ1-5; 7 nucleotides match TRBD1. Per germline, CDR1 SGHRS and CDR2 YFSETQ. Trimming removed 5 bases from V and 0 bases from J; junction bases left unmatched: 11. The CDR3 consists of 17 residues. This CDR3 is CASSRIPGQNSNQPQHF. CDR3 coding DNA: TGCGCCAGCAGTAGAATTCCGGGACAGAATAGCAATCAGCCCCAGCATTTT.

The chain uses TRBV15 and TRBJ2-3; TRBD2 agrees at 11 bases. V lost 5 bases and J lost 8; bases outside the gene matches: 12. This CDR3 contains 16 residues. Per the germline V gene, CDR1 is LNHNV and CDR2 is YYDKDF (reference sequence). In DNA form, the CDR3 reads TGTGCCACCAGCGGTGGACTAGCGGGTGAGGGGGCTACGCAGTATTTT. This codes for CATSGGLAGEGATQYF.

V and J are TRBV6-1 and TRBJ1-3, with D maybe TRBD1 (5 bases). This CDR3 region has 15 residues. Germline V gene lookup returns CDR1 MNHNS and CDR2 SASEGT. Trimming pared 6 bases from V and 0 bases from J, leaving 12 bases between. CDR3 amino acids: CASRAGRNSGNTIYF. For the CDR3, the DNA is TGTGCCAGCAGGGCGGGACGGAACTCTGGAAACACCATATATTTT.

This clone was seen more than once but under ten times. V gene TRBV19 combines with J gene TRBJ1-1, with a possible D match to TRBD1 (6 bases). V lost 6 bases to trimming and J lost 3 bases, with 8 bases between them. Germline V gene data show CDR1 as LNHDA and CDR2 as SQIVND (reference sequence). This CDR3 is 12 amino acids long. CDR3 nucleotides: TGTGCCAGTAGCGCAGGGGACACTGAAGCTTTCTTT. Encoded protein: CASSAGDTEAFF.

Only one count was recorded for this clone. The genes are TRBV6-5 and TRBJ1-1, with 7 bases lining up with TRBD1. The CDR3 loop spans 15 amino acids. The germline gives CDR1 MNHEY, CDR2 SVGAGI. Trimming cost V 5 bases and J 3 bases; bases outside gene matches: 9. The CDR3 DNA sequence: TGTGCCAGCAGTACTCAGACAGGGCGAGACACTGAAGCTTTCTTT. It codes for CASSTQTGRDTEAFF.

This clone was seen only a few times. This chain links TRBV10-1 with TRBJ2-2; tentative D call: TRBD1 (5 bases). The V gene's germline CDR1 is WNHNN and CDR2 SYGVQD (reference sequence). This CDR3 spans 13 amino acids. V was pared by 3 bases and J by 3 bases, with 5 bases between. The DNA for the CDR3 is TGCGCCAGCAGTGACAGGGACACCGGGGAGCTGTTTTTT. Translation: CASSDRDTGELFF.

The chain joins TRBV2 to TRBJ2-1; D remains unclear. CDR1 SNHLY and CDR2 FYNNEI come from the germline V gene. V lost 3 bases to trimming and J lost 2 bases, with 5 bases between them. The CDR3 totals 13 residues. CDR3 nucleotides: TGTGCCAGCAGTGACCTTACCTACAATGAGCAGTTCTTC. Translation: CASSDLTYNEQFF.

The CDR3 nucleotides read TGCAGCGTCGTAACCGGGACGGGGCTGGCGGGAGGGATCACAGATACGCAGTATTTT. Amino acid sequence: CSVVTGTGLAGGITDTQYF. The chain couples TRBV29-1 to TRBJ2-3; 9 bases map to TRBD2. CDR3 length equals 19 residues. The J segment lost 2 bases and the V segment lost 6 bases, leaving 21 bases of the junction unmatched. The germline CDR1 and CDR2 sequences are SQVTM and ANQGSEA.

V is TRBV5-1 and J is TRBJ2-3, with 11 bases lining up with TRBD2. J lost 6 bases, V lost 3 bases, and 0 bases had no gene match. Per the germline V gene, CDR1 is SGHRS and CDR2 is YFSETQ. This CDR3 is 13 amino acids long. This CDR3 is CASSWTSGDTQYF. The DNA of the CDR3 is TGCGCCAGCAGCTGGACTAGCGGGGATACGCAGTATTTT.

The chain is built from TRBV9 and TRBJ2-1; 9 bases are shared with TRBD2. The CDR3 extends over 15 amino acids. Trimming cost V 1 base and J 6 bases; bases outside gene matches: 5. CDR1 SGDLS and CDR2 YYNGEE come from the germline V gene. The CDR3 region is CASSVYLAGSNEQFF. CDR3 sequence (DNA): TGTGCCAGCAGCGTATACCTAGCGGGGTCCAATGAGCAGTTCTTC.

This chain uses TRBV19 with TRBJ2-7, with 12 bases identical to TRBD2. The germline V gene encodes CDR1 LNHDA and CDR2 SQIVND (reference sequence). V lost 6 bases and J lost 3; bases outside the gene matches: 6. There are 15 residues in the CDR3. The CDR3 DNA sequence: TGTGCCAGTAGCCTTACTAGCGGGGGGCTCTACGAGCAGTACTTC. Translation gives CASSLTSGGLYEQYF.

This clone turned up a few times. The J gene is TRBJ1-5, the V gene TRBV19, with D perhaps TRBD1 (6 bases). The CDR3 is 16 amino acids. Germline CDR1 reads LNHDA; CDR2 reads SQIVND (reference sequence). Trimming took off 5 bases at V and 3 bases at J, with 17 bases between the two ends. CDR3 nucleotide sequence: TGTGCCAGTAGTCCTTGGTATGGACAGTTCAATCAGCCCCAGCATTTT. Translation: CASSPWYGQFNQPQHF.

A few counts support this clone. The J gene is TRBJ2-6, the V gene TRBV11-2; no reliable D call. Trimming cost V 5 bases and J 4 bases, with 3 bases left between them. Germline loops: CDR1 SGHAT, CDR2 FQNNGV. This CDR3 has 12 residues. Here the CDR3 reads CASSPGANVLTF. In nucleotides, the CDR3 is TGTGCCAGCAGCCCGGGGGCCAACGTCCTGACTTTC.

This clone was counted between two and nine times. The rearrangement uses TRBV4-1 and TRBJ2-7; 9 nucleotides line up with TRBD1. Germline CDR1 is MGHRA and CDR2 is YSYEKL. V gave up 2 bases and J gave up 2 bases; unmatched junction bases: 4. The CDR3 covers 15 residues. CDR3 protein: CASSQWTGEAYEQYF. The CDR3 DNA reads TGCGCCAGCAGCCAATGGACAGGGGAGGCCTACGAGCAGTACTTC.

The rearrangement joins TRBV2 to TRBJ1-2; the match to TRBD1 covers 8 bases. With 8 bases clipped from V and 5 bases from J, the junction kept 7 bases outside the gene matches. Germline V lookup: CDR1 SNHLY, CDR2 FYNNEI. The CDR3 runs 13 residues. The CDR3 region is CASGGQDGYGYTF. As DNA, the CDR3 is TGTGCCAGCGGGGGACAGGACGGTTATGGCTACACCTTC.

This clone showed up just once. This chain links TRBV7-2 with TRBJ2-5, with 9 bases fitting TRBD2. The CDR3 consists of 14 residues. V gave up 0 bases and J gave up 5 bases; unmatched junction bases: 1. CDR1 is SGHTA and CDR2 is FQGNSA in the germline V gene. CDR3 sequence (DNA): TGTGCCAGCAGCTTAGCGCGGGGGGGGGAGACCCAGTACTTC. Translated: CASSLARGGETQYF.

In this sample, this clone turned up once. This sequence joins TRBV4-2 and TRBJ2-5; D perhaps matches TRBD2 (5 bases). The CDR3 runs to 15 residues. The V gene's germline CDR1 is LGHNA and CDR2 YNFKEQ. Trimming took 0 bases from V and 2 from J, leaving 10 bases between them. The CDR3 DNA reads as TGTGCCAGCAGCCAAGATAAGGAGGTGCAAGAGACCCAGTACTTC. The encoded protein is CASSQDKEVQETQYF.

This chain connects TRBV5-7 to TRBJ2-3; D is ambiguous. TRBV5-7 is noted as an ORF with a role that remains uncertain. The CDR3 is 13 amino acids. Trimming removed 4 bases at V and 2 bases at J, with 8 bases between. This CDR3 is CASSPPYTDTQYF. The CDR3 DNA sequence: TGTGCCAGCAGCCCTCCCTACACAGATACGCAGTATTTT.

V and J are TRBV5-1 and TRBJ1-1; D call uncertain. Germline V gene lookup returns CDR1 SGHRS and CDR2 YFSETQ. Trimming removed 4 bases from V and 3 bases from J, with 19 bases in between. The CDR3 totals 16 residues. CDR3 sequence (DNA): TGCGCCAGCAGCCGAACCCTGGGAGGGTCGGACACTGAAGCTTTCTTT. This sequence encodes CASSRTLGGSDTEAFF. The complete variable domain, with remaining parts taken from reference TRBV5-1 and TRBJ1-1, reads KAGVTQTPRYLIKTRGQQVTLSCSPISGHRSVSWYQQTPGQGLQFLFEYFSETQRNKGNFPGRFSGRQFSNSRSEMNVSTLELGDSALYLCASSRTLGGSDTEAFFGQGTRLTVV.

V and J are TRBV4-1 and TRBJ1-4; 9 nucleotides line up with TRBD1. The CDR3 runs 15 residues. Germline-derived CDR1 and CDR2 are MGHRA and YSYEKL. V was clipped by 4 bases and J by 8 bases; unmatched bases: 8. CDR3 amino acids: CASSPVTGGEEKLFF. In DNA, the CDR3 is TGCGCCAGCAGCCCGGTTACAGGGGGCGAAGAAAAACTGTTTTTT.

V gene TRBV29-1 combines with J gene TRBJ1-2, with D perhaps TRBD1 (5 bases). Germline CDR1 SQVTM, CDR2 ANQGSEA. Trimming removed 4 bases from V and 7 bases from J, with 13 bases in between. CDR3 length: 12 amino acids. The CDR3 region is CSVVPQGAGYTF. CDR3 sequence (DNA): TGCAGCGTTGTTCCCCAGGGCGCTGGCTACACCTTC.

This clone showed up just a few times. The CDR3 reads CASPGSAGTEAFF. CDR3 in DNA: TGTGCCAGTCCAGGATCCGCGGGGACTGAAGCTTTCTTT. The V and J genes are TRBV6-5 and TRBJ1-1; D is undetermined. In germline, CDR1 is MNHEY, CDR2 SVGAGI. The CDR3 is 13 amino acids. The V end was cut by 9 bases, the J end by 5 bases, with 16 bases between.